Presented here are 3 T cell receptor beta chains from one specimen sequenced in a study of CD8 T cells in ankylosing spondylitis. TCRdb redid the calling of the 5' RACE reads with MiXCR, one entry per CDR3 protein. In the table there are 30,000 to 40,000 distinct CDR3 sequences, roughly 7.9% of which are singletons. Sequenced input: blood, either unsorted or a sorted T cell fraction (not recorded which). The receptor set was obtained from a male donor with ankylosing spondylitis or in good health (not recorded which).

V gene TRBV7-2 combines with J gene TRBJ2-1; D not resolved. V was pared by 5 bases and J by 5 bases, with 13 bases between. The CDR3 is made up of 14 amino acids. Germline V gene sequence: CDR1 SGHTA, CDR2 FQGNSA. The CDR3 sequence: CASSPRPRDNEQFF. CDR3 DNA sequence: TGTGCCAGCAGCCCCAGGCCTAGGGACAATGAGCAGTTCTTC.

This clonotype appeared many times. This chain joins TRBV11-2 and TRBJ2-3, with D hard to call. V lost 4 bases and J lost 5, with 7 bases in between. CDR1 is SGHAT and CDR2 is FQNNGV in the germline V gene. This CDR3 region has 12 residues. The CDR3 spells CASSSSVDTQYF. Written as DNA, the CDR3 is TGTGCCAGCAGCTCGTCTGTAGATACGCAGTATTTT.

This clonotype rates as medium-sized. The chain employs TRBV5-1 and TRBJ1-4; 7 positions agree with TRBD1. The V segment lost 5 bases and the J segment 7 bases; nucleotides outside the gene matches: 17. CDR3 length: 17 amino acids. The germline V gene has CDR1 SGHRS and CDR2 YFSETQ. CDR3 coding DNA: TGCGCCAGCAGAAACGGGACAGCGCTCGACCATTTTGAAAAACTGTTTTTT. This sequence encodes CASRNGTALDHFEKLFF.